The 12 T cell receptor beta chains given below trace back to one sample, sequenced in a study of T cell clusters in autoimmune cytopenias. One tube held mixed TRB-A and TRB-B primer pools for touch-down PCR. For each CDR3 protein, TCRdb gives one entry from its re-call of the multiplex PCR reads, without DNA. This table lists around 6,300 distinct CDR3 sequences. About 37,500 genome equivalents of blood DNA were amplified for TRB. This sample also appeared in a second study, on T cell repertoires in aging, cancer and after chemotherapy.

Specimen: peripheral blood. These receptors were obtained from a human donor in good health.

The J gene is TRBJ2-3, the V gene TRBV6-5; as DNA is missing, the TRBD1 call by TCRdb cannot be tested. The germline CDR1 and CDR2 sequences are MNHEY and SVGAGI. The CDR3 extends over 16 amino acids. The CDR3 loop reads CASSYSYPGNTDTQYF.

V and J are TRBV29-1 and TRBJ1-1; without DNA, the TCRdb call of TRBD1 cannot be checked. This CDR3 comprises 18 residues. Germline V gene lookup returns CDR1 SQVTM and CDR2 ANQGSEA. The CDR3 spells CSVTRYTGGARRSTEAFF.

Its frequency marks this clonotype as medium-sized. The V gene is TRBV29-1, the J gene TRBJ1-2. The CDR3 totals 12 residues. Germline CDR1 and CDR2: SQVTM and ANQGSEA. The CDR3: CSSWTATYGYTF.

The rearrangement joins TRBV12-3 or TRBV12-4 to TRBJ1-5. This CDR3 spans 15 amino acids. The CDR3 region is CASSPSGRGNQPQHF.

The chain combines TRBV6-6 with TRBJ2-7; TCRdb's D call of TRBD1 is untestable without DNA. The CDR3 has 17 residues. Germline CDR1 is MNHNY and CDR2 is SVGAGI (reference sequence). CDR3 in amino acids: CASSYRAGTGVTYEQYF.

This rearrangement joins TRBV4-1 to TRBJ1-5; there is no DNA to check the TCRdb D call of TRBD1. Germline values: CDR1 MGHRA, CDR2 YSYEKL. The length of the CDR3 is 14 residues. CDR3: CASSPRSGNQPQHF.

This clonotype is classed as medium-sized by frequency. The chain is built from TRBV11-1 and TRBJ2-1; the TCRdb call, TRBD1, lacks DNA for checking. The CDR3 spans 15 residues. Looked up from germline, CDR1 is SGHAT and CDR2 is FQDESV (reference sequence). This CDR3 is CASSLDRAKLVEQFF.

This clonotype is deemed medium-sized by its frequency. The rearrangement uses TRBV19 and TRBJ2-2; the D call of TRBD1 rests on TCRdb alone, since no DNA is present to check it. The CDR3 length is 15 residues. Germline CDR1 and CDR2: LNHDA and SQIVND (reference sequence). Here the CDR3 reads CASTWDRQNTGELFF.

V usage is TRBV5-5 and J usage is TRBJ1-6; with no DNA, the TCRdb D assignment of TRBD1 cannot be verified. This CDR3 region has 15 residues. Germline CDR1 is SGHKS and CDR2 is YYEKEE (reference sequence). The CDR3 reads CASSLPGTGNSPLHF.

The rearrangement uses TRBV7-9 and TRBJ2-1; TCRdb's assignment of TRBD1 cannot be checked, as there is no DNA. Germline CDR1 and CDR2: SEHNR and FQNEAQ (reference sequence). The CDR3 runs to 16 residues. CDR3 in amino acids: CASSLFSGGLGNEQFF.

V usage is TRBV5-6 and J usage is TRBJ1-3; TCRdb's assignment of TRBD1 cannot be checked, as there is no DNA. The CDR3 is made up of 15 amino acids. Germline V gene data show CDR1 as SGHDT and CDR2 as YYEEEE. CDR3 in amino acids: CASSVQGPLLNTIYF.

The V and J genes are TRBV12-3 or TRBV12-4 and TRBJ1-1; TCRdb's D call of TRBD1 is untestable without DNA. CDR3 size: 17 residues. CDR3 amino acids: CASSRRGSPSLNTEAFF.